This TCR beta chain stems from a study of cytomegalovirus exposure and HLA in healthy donors. Points from the study as a whole: As was reported, the classifier diagnosed cytomegalovirus status with high specificity and sensitivity. The study listed some 160 cytomegalovirus-associated TCR beta chains.

The CDR3 covers 16 residues. The V and J ends lost 1 base and 5 bases, in that order; junction bases with no gene match: 8. Germline CDR1 SGHVS, CDR2 FNYEAQ. About this clone: The antigen remains undetermined.

Amplification used 60 Vbeta primers and 13 Jbeta primers. Sequencing used immunoSEQ multiplex PCR; TCRdb keeps in-frame clones, though not all of them. The sample contains 97,000 or so clones, roughly three quarters of which appear only once. The specimen was PBMCs. The sequence was collected from a man aged 35 to 55 in good health and CMV-seronegative. The V gene is TRBV7-6, the J gene TRBJ2-1; TRBD2 matches 7 bases. CDR3 loop: CASSLGWRGRNNEQFF. CDR3 nucleotides: TGTGCCAGCAGCTTAGGGTGGCGGGGGAGAAACAATGAGCAGTTCTTC.